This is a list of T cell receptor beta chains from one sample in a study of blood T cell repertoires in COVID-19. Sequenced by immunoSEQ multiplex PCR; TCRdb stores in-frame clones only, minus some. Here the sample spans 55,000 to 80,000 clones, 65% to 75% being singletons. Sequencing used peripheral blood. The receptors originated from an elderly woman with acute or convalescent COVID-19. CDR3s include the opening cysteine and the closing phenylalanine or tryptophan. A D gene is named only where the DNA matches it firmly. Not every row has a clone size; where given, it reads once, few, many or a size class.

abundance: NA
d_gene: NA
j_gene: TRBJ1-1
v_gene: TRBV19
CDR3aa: CASSVRGTEAFF
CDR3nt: TGTGCCAGTAGCGTCCGGGGCACTGAAGCTTTCTTT

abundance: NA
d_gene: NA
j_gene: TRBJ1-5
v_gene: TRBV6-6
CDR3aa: CASSTSAGGYNQPQHF
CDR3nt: TGTGCCAGCAGTACCTCGGCGGGGGGATACAATCAGCCCCAGCATTTT

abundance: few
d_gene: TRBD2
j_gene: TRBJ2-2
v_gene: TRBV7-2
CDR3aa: CASSSQSGRNTGELFF
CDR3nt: TGTGCCAGCAGCTCCCAAAGCGGGAGGAACACCGGGGAGCTGTTTTTT

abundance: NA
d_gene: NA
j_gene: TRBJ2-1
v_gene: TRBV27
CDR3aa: CARKGVNSYNEQFF
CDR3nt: TGTGCCAGGAAAGGGGTTAACTCCTACAATGAGCAGTTCTTC

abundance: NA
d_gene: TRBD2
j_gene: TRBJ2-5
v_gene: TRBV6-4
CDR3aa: CASSLGLAGQETQYF
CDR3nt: TGTGCCAGCAGTCTGGGACTAGCGGGACAAGAGACCCAGTACTTC

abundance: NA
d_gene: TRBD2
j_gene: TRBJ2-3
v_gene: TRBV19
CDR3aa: CASSNPRLASTDTQYF
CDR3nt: TGTGCCAGTAGTAACCCCCGACTAGCTAGCACAGATACGCAGTATTTT

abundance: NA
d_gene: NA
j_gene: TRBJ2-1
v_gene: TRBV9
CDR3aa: CASSGTDYNEQFF
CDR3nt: TGTGCCAGCAGCGGGACTGATTACAATGAGCAGTTCTTC

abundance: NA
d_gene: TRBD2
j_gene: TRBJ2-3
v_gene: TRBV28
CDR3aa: CASSLSWAGDTDTQYF
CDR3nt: TGTGCCAGCAGTTTAAGTTGGGCGGGAGATACAGATACGCAGTATTTT

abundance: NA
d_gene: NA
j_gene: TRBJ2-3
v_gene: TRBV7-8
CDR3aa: CASSQRQSGTDTQYF
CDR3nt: TGTGCCAGCAGCCAACGACAGTCTGGCACAGATACGCAGTATTTT

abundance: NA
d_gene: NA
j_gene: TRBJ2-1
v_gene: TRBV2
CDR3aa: CASLNNEQFF
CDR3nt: TGTGCCAGCCTTAACAATGAGCAGTTCTTC

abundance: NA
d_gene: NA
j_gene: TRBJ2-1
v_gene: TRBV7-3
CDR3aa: CASSISSGNEQFF
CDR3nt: TGTGCCAGCAGCATCTCGTCCGGGAATGAGCAGTTCTTC

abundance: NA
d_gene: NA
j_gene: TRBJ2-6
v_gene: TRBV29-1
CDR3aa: CSVEVGRGSAGANVLTF
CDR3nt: TGCAGCGTTGAAGTGGGTCGGGGTTCGGCTGGGGCCAACGTCCTGACTTTC

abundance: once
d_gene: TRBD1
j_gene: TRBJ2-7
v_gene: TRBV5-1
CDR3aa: CASSPGTGANEQYF
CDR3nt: TGCGCCAGCAGCCCCGGGACAGGGGCCAACGAGCAGTACTTC

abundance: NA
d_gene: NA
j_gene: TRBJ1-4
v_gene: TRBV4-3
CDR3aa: CASSQDEGRANEKLFF
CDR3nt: TGCGCCAGCAGCCAAGATGAAGGGCGGGCTAATGAAAAACTGTTTTTT

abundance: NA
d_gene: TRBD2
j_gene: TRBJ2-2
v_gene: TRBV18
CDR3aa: CASSRSQREGLTGELFF
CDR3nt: TGTGCCAGCTCAAGAAGTCAGCGGGAGGGCTTAACCGGGGAGCTGTTTTTT

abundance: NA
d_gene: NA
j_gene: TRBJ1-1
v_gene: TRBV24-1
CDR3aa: CATSPGLGTEAFF
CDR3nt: TGTGCCACCAGTCCAGGGTTGGGCACTGAAGCTTTCTTT

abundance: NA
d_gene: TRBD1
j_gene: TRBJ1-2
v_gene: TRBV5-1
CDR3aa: CASSFPQGAGGYTF
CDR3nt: TGCGCCAGCAGCTTCCCACAGGGGGCAGGGGGCTACACCTTC

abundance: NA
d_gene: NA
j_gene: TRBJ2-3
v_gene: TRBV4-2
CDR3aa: CASSPSGDTQYF
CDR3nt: TGTGCCAGCAGCCCTTCCGGAGATACGCAGTATTTT

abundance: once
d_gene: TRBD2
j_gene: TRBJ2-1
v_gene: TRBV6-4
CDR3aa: CASSDSGRAGDEQFF
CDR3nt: TGTGCCAGCAGTGACTCGGGTAGGGCGGGAGATGAGCAGTTCTTC

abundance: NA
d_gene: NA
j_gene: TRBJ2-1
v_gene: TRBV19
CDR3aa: CASSIPGLHNEQFF
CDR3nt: TGTGCCAGTAGTATACCGGGACTGCACAATGAGCAGTTCTTC

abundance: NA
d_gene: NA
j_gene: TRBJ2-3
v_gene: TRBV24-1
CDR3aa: CATSDAGSDTQYF
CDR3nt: TGTGCCACCAGTGACGCGGGGTCAGATACGCAGTATTTT

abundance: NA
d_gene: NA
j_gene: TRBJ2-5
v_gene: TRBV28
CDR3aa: CASSFPLRGETQYF
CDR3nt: TGTGCCAGCAGTTTCCCCCTTCGGGGAGAGACCCAGTACTTC

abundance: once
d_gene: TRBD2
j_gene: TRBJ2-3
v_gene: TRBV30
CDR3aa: CAWKAGEFTDTQYF
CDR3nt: TGTGCCTGGAAGGCGGGAGAGTTCACAGATACGCAGTATTTT

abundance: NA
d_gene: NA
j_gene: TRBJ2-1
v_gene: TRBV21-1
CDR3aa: CASSKGEPPYNEQFF
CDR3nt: TGTGCCAGCAGCAAAGGAGAGCCCCCGTACAATGAGCAGTTCTTC

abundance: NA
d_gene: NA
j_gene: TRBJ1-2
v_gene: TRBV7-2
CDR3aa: CASSLGRAAQNFYGYTF
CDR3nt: TGTGCCAGCAGCTTAGGCAGGGCGGCGCAAAATTTCTATGGCTACACCTTC

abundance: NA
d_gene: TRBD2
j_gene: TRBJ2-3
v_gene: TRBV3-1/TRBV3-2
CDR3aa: CASSPLGLGRDTQYF
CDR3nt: TGTGCCAGCAGCCCACTCGGACTAGGTCGAGATACGCAGTATTTT

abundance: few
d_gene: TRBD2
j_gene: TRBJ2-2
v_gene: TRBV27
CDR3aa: CASSPLAGANTGELFF
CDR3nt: TGTGCCAGCAGTCCCCTGGCGGGAGCGAACACCGGGGAGCTGTTTTTT

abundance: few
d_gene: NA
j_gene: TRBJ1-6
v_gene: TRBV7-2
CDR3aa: CASSGFGDSPLHF
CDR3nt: TGTGCCAGCAGCGGATTCGGGGATTCACCCCTCCACTTT

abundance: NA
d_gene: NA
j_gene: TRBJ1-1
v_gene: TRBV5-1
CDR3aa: CASSLGEGHTEAFF
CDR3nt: TGCGCCAGCAGCTTAGGGGAGGGTCACACTGAAGCTTTCTTT

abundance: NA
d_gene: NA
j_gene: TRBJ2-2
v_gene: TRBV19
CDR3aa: CASTGSSNTGELFF
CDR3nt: TGTGCCAGTACGGGAAGCTCGAACACCGGGGAGCTGTTTTTT

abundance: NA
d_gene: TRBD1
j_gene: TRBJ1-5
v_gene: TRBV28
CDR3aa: CASSSGQGYSNQPQHF
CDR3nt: TGTGCCAGCAGTTCAGGACAGGGATATAGCAATCAGCCCCAGCATTTT

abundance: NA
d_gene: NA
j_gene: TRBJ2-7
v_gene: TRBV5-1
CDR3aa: CASSLIAASYEQYF
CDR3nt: TGCGCCAGCAGCTTAATAGCGGCCTCCTACGAGCAGTACTTC

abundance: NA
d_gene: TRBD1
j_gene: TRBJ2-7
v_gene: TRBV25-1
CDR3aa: CASSVAGGPYEQYF
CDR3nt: TGTGCCAGCAGTGTCGCAGGGGGTCCCTACGAGCAGTACTTC

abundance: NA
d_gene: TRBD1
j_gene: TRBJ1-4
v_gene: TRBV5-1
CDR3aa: CASSAGTATEKLFF
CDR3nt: TGCGCCAGCAGCGCCGGGACAGCCACTGAAAAACTGTTTTTT

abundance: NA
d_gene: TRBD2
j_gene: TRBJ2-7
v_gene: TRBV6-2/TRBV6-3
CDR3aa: CASSIGLAGGEQYF
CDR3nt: TGTGCCAGCAGCATCGGACTAGCGGGAGGTGAGCAGTACTTC

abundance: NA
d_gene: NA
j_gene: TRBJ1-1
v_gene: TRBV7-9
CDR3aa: CASSWGRGSAFF
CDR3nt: TGTGCCAGCAGCTGGGGCAGGGGTTCTGCTTTCTTT

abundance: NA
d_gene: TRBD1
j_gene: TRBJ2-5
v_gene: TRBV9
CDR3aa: CASSTRTGEEETQYF
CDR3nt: TGTGCCAGCAGCACCCGGACAGGGGAAGAAGAGACCCAGTACTTC

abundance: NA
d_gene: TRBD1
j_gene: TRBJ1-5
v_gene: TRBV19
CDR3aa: CASSIRQGRHQPQHF
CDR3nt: TGTGCCAGTAGTATACGACAGGGGAGGCATCAGCCCCAGCATTTT

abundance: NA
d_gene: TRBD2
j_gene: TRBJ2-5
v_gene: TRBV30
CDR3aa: CAWSTGGETQYF
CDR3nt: TGTGCCTGGTCCACGGGGGGAGAGACCCAGTACTTC

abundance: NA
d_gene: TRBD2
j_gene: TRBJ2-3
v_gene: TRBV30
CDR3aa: CAWSKTSGRGDTQYF
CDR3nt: TGTGCCTGGAGTAAAACTAGCGGGAGAGGAGATACGCAGTATTTT

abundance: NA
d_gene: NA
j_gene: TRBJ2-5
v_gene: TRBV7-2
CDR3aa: CASSFTRGQETQYF
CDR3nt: TGTGCCAGCAGCTTCACCAGGGGACAAGAGACCCAGTACTTC

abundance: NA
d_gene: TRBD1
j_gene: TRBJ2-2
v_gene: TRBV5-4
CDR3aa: CASSTRQGTGELFF
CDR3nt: TGTGCCAGCAGCACGAGACAGGGCACCGGGGAGCTGTTTTTT

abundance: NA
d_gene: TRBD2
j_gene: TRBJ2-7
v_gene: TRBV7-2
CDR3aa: CASSPVSGGRASEQYF
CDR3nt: TGTGCCAGCAGCCCGGTTTCGGGGGGGAGGGCCAGCGAGCAGTACTTC

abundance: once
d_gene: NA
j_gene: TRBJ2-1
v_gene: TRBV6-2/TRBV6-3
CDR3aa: CASSWGSHHEQFF
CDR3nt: TGTGCCAGCAGTTGGGGCTCCCACCATGAGCAGTTCTTC

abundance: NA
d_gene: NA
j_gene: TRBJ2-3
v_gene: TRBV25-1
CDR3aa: CASMRGTDTQYF
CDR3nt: TGTGCCAGCATGCGCGGCACAGATACGCAGTATTTT

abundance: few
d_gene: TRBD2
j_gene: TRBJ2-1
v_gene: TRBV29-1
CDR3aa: CSVGLAEYNEQFF
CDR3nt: TGCAGCGTTGGGCTAGCGGAGTACAATGAGCAGTTCTTC

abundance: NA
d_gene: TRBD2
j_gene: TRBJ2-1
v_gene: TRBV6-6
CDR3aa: CASSYVRGGQFF
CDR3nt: TGTGCCAGCAGTTACGTTCGGGGGGGGCAGTTCTTC

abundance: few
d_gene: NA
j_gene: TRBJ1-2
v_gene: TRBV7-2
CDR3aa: CASSPADSAYGYTF
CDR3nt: TGTGCCAGCAGCCCAGCGGACAGCGCCTATGGCTACACCTTC

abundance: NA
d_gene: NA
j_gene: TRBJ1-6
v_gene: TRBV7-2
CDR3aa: CASSLSGDSPLHF
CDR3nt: TGTGCCAGCAGCTTAAGCGGAGATTCACCCCTCCACTTT